This entry lists 15 T cell receptor beta chains sequenced from one sample in a study of read filtering for tumor transcriptome and immune sequencing. Molecular barcoded adaptors covering alpha/delta and beta/gamma chains were used on 400 ng RNA. TCRdb passed the reads through MiXCR, listing each CDR3 protein once. The sample shows 60,000 or so distinct CDR3 sequences, less than 20% of them seen only once. Sequencing was done on a sample of a population of CD138-negative cells sorted from bone marrow. These receptors originate from a donor over 35 with multiple myeloma.

This clonotype was observed at least ten times. The chain combines TRBV28 with TRBJ2-1; the D gene is possibly TRBD2 (5 bases). The V end was cut by 11 bases, the J end by 9 bases, with 17 bases between. The CDR3 is made up of 12 amino acids. The germline V gene has CDR1 MDHEN and CDR2 SYDVKM. CDR3 sequence (DNA): TGTGCCGGGCAGCGGTTGCAAGGTGAGCAGTTCTTC. It encodes CAGQRLQGEQFF.

This clonotype was picked up many times. The V call is TRBV28, the J call TRBJ2-1; D not resolved. The CDR3 runs to 11 residues. Deletions cut 6 bases from V and 7 bases from J, with 7 bases between. Looked up from germline, CDR1 is MDHEN and CDR2 is SYDVKM. The CDR3 bases are TGTGCCAGCAGAGAAGCTAATGAGCAGTTCTTC. The encoded protein is CASREANEQFF.

The table lists this clonotype with a count of one. A single base separates this from a much larger clone, so it may be a read error. The CDR3 does not close with the conserved phenylalanine or tryptophan, likely indicating a read error. The chain joins TRBV10-3 to TRBJ2-7; D uncertain. The CDR3 extends over 13 amino acids. Trimming removed 5 bases at V and 0 bases at J, with 8 bases between. Germline CDR1 and CDR2: ENHRY and SYGVKD. This CDR3 reads CAISSDFSYEQYI. In DNA, the CDR3 is TGTGCCATCAGTTCGGATTTCTCCTACGAGCAGTACATC.

There are many counts of this clonotype. The chain combines TRBV5-1 with TRBJ1-1; D is unclear. Germline V CDR1 and CDR2: SGHRS, YFSETQ. The V gene lost 0 bases and the J gene lost 3 bases, with 12 bases spanning the gap. The CDR3 extends over 15 amino acids. The CDR3 bases are TGCGCCAGCAGCTTGGAGCTGGGGAGGGACACTGAAGCTTTCTTT. Residues: CASSLELGRDTEAFF.

This clonotype was recorded at least ten times. V gene TRBV20-1 combines with J gene TRBJ2-1, with D perhaps TRBD2 (5 bases). The germline V gene encodes CDR1 DFQATT and CDR2 SNEGSKA (reference sequence). V lost 5 bases and J lost 4, with 15 bases in between. This CDR3 comprises 14 residues. CDR3: CSADPGGQYNEQFF. CDR3 nucleotide sequence: TGCAGTGCTGACCCCGGAGGCCAGTACAATGAGCAGTTCTTC.

This clonotype came up once. A much larger clone differs by one base, so this may be a read error. This CDR3 is missing its conserved last phenylalanine or tryptophan, likely due to a read error. The J gene is TRBJ2-2, the V gene TRBV7-9, with D possibly being TRBD2 (6 bases). Germline CDR1 reads SEHNR; CDR2 reads FQNEAQ (reference sequence). The CDR3 is 13 residues long. V lost 5 bases and J 4 bases, leaving 8 bases between the germline ends. The CDR3 nucleotides read TGTGCCAGCAGCCGGGGGAGCACCGGGGAGCTGTTTTCT. Translated, it gives CASSRGSTGELFS.

The table lists this clonotype with many counts. The V call is TRBV7-8, the J call TRBJ2-2, with 7 bases lining up with TRBD2. Germline CDR1 SGHVS, CDR2 FQNEAQ. The CDR3 covers 13 residues. V gave up 5 bases and J gave up 8 bases; unmatched junction bases: 5. CDR3 loop: CASSRSGAGELFF. The CDR3 bases are TGTGCCAGCAGCCGAAGCGGGGCAGGGGAGCTGTTTTTT.

The chain recombines TRBV3-1 with TRBJ2-7; 7 bases align to TRBD1. The germline gives CDR1 LGHDT, CDR2 YNNKEL (reference sequence). V gave up 3 bases and J gave up 3 bases; unmatched junction bases: 2. There are 13 residues in the CDR3. CDR3 loop: CASSHRGFYEQYF. The CDR3 region has the DNA TGTGCCAGCAGCCACAGGGGGTTCTACGAGCAGTACTTC.

The rearrangement joins TRBV6-2 or TRBV6-3 to TRBJ2-5; no definite D call. Germline V gene lookup returns CDR1 MNHEY and CDR2 SVGEGT. This CDR3 contains 10 residues. V lost 7 bases and J 7 bases, leaving 7 bases between the germline ends. CDR3 in DNA: TGTGCCAGCATGGGTGGGACCCAGTACTTC. Protein: CASMGGTQYF.

This clonotype occurred many times. The J gene is TRBJ1-4, the V gene TRBV6-1; unclear D gene. CDR3 size: 17 residues. Germline CDR1 is MNHNS and CDR2 is SASEGT. Trimming pared 6 bases from V and 5 bases from J, leaving 22 bases between. CDR3 residues: CASSKEGWARRNEKLFF. For the CDR3, the DNA is TGTGCCAGCAGCAAAGAGGGCTGGGCTCGAAGGAATGAAAAACTGTTTTTT.

At least ten counts were recorded for this clonotype. V is TRBV6-1 and J is TRBJ2-5, with D hard to call. This CDR3 has 12 amino acids. The germline gives CDR1 MNHNS, CDR2 SASEGT. V lost 3 bases and J lost 5, with 7 bases in between. In nucleotides, the CDR3 is TGTGCCAGCAGTGATTTTGGGGAGACCCAGTACTTC. This sequence encodes CASSDFGETQYF.

This clonotype showed up many times. The chain uses TRBV29-1 and TRBJ1-1; D is uncertain. Trimming took off 3 bases at V and 3 bases at J, with 5 bases between the two ends. The CDR3 is made up of 11 amino acids. Germline CDR1 and CDR2: SQVTM and ANQGSEA. The CDR3 DNA sequence: TGCAGCGTTGAGTCCTACACTGAAGCTTTCTTT. This translates into CSVESYTEAFF.

This clonotype occurred many times. The CDR3 protein is CSANPRNNEQFF. CDR3 DNA sequence: TGCAGTGCCAACCCACGAAACAATGAGCAGTTCTTC. V is TRBV20-1 and J is TRBJ2-1; D is unclear. Trimming left V 6 bases short and J 5 bases short, with 11 bases between. The CDR3 is 12 amino acids. The V gene's germline CDR1 is DFQATT and CDR2 SNEGSKA (reference sequence).

This sequence joins TRBV19 and TRBJ2-1; D remains ambiguous. Trimming removed 5 bases from V and 5 bases from J, with 13 bases in between. This CDR3 region has 14 residues. Germline CDR1 LNHDA, CDR2 SQIVND (reference sequence). The DNA of the CDR3 is TGTGCCAGTAGTGCGGACGCGCTGCACAATGAGCAGTTCTTC. Translating it yields CASSADALHNEQFF.

Turning to this clonotype: One base away lies a much larger clone, so this may be a sequencing read error. The rearrangement joins TRBV5-4 to TRBJ2-3; D is possibly TRBD2 (6 bases). This CDR3 comprises 16 residues. The germline V and J ends were trimmed by 3 bases and 4 bases, with 18 bases remaining between them. Germline V gene lookup returns CDR1 SGHNT and CDR2 YYREEE (reference sequence). This CDR3 is CASSSPLARSADTQYF. The DNA of the CDR3 is TGTGCCAGCAGCTCACCACTAGCCCGGAGCGCAGATACGCAGTATTTT.